This T cell receptor beta chain was identified in a study of control samples from healthy donors and cancer patients. CDR1 is KGHDR and CDR2 is SFDVKD in the germline V gene. Trimming shortened V by 9 bases and J by 6 bases, and 15 bases separated the two germline ends. The CDR3 has 13 residues. This table comes from immunoSEQ multiplex PCR, and its TCRdb copy is limited to in-frame clones, with some not included. The sample carries over 150,000 clones, roughly 95% recorded once. This receptor was obtained from a woman between 25 and 40 years old in good health. V and J are TRBV24-1 and TRBJ2-3, with D possibly being TRBD2 (5 bases). The sample comprised blood. The CDR3 DNA sequence: TGTGCCACCGGGAGCCTAGATGAGGATACGCAGTATTTT. Translation gives CATGSLDEDTQYF.